This TCR beta chain was retrieved from a study of immune cell composition in non-small cell lung cancer. Measured with immunoSEQ multiplex PCR; TCRdb has only the in-frame clones, and not every one. This table holds 2,000 to 2,500 clones, 70% to 75% found once. The germline V gene has CDR1 MGHRA and CDR2 YSYEKL. The J segment lost 9 bases and the V segment lost 1 base, leaving 4 bases of the junction unmatched. The CDR3 is 15 residues long. These data were likewise used in another study, on CD4 T cells in lung cancer. From that paper: Patients' blood was tested for T-cell responses to mutation-encoded neoepitopes.

This sequence joins TRBV4-1 and TRBJ1-6, with TRBD1 matching 9 bases. The material sequenced was lung tumor tissue. The origin of this receptor is a human donor with non-small cell lung cancer. The chain's CDR3 is CASSQGGDRASPLHF. The CDR3 nucleotides read TGCGCCAGCAGCCAAGGGGGGGACAGGGCTTCACCCCTCCACTTT.